Below are 10 T cell receptor beta chains sequenced from a single sample in a study of shared clonotypes between healthy human individuals. Assay: immunoSEQ multiplex PCR; the TCRdb copy retains only in-frame clones and omits some. The sample has about 2 million clones; approximately 95% are singletons. Selected positively for CCR7 and CD45RO-negative, naive CD8 cells excluded terminally differentiated effector memory CD45RA+ cells. The sequenced sample consisted of naive CD8+ T cells sorted from blood. All receptors come from a man younger than 35 in good health.

This rearrangement joins TRBV14 to TRBJ1-1; 7 bases agree with TRBD1. The CDR3 covers 15 residues. V shed 4 bases, J shed 1 base, and the junction held 6 bases outside the gene matches. Germline V gene data show CDR1 as SGHDN and CDR2 as FVKESK. The chain's CDR3 is CASSPRDRGNTEAFF. CDR3 sequence (DNA): TGTGCCAGCAGCCCACGGGACAGAGGGAACACTGAAGCTTTCTTT. The complete variable domain, with remaining parts taken from reference TRBV14 and TRBJ1-1, reads EAGVTQFPSHSVIEKGQTVTLRCDPISGHDNLYWYRRVMGKEIKFLLHFVKESKQDESGMPNNRFLAERTGGTYSTLKVQPAELEDSGVYFCASSPRDRGNTEAFFGQGTRLTVV.

This sequence joins TRBV5-1 and TRBJ2-5; the match to TRBD2 covers 11 bases. The ends lost 3 bases at V and 1 base at J; junction bases unmatched: 2. The germline V gene encodes CDR1 SGHRS and CDR2 YFSETQ. This CDR3 spans 15 amino acids. CDR3 residues: CASSYSGGGQETQYF. The CDR3, as DNA: TGCGCCAGCAGCTATAGCGGGGGGGGCCAAGAGACCCAGTACTTC. The full variable domain, completed using reference TRBV5-1 and TRBJ2-5, is KAGVTQTPRYLIKTRGQQVTLSCSPISGHRSVSWYQQTPGQGLQFLFEYFSETQRNKGNFPGRFSGRQFSNSRSEMNVSTLELGDSALYLCASSYSGGGQETQYFGPGTRLLVL.

Concerning this clone itself: Other DNA sequences in the sample encode the same CDR3. The rearrangement uses TRBV10-3 and TRBJ2-7; no reliable D call. The V end was cut by 6 bases, the J end by 4 bases, with 10 bases between. CDR1 is ENHRY, CDR2 SYGVKD, per germline. CDR3 length: 12 amino acids. The CDR3, as DNA: TGTGCCATCAGCGCCGGCGGTTACGAGCAGTACTTC. Translated: CAISAGGYEQYF.

The rearrangement uses TRBV7-9 and TRBJ2-7; D ambiguous. Germline CDR1 reads SEHNR; CDR2 reads FQNEAQ (reference sequence). The CDR3 runs to 17 residues. The germline V and J ends were trimmed by 0 bases and 0 bases, with 15 bases remaining between them. The CDR3 region has the DNA TGTGCCAGCAGCTTAGCGGGCGCAGGCCTATACTCCTACGAGCAGTACTTC. Translating gives CASSLAGAGLYSYEQYF. The variable domain in full, with the rest retrieved from reference TRBV7-9 and TRBJ2-7, is DTGVSQNPRHKITKRGQNVTFRCDPISEHNRLYWYRQTLGQGPEFLTYFQNEAQLEKSRLLSDRFSAERPKGSFSTLEIQRTEQGDSAMYLCASSLAGAGLYSYEQYFGPGTRLTVT.

A few counts support this clone. The rearrangement joins TRBV19 to TRBJ1-5; 8 bases line up with TRBD1. CDR1 and CDR2 (germline): LNHDA, SQIVND (reference sequence). This CDR3 contains 15 residues. V trimming: 9 bases; J trimming: 6 bases; junction bases outside the gene matches: 13. The DNA of the CDR3 is TGTGCCAGCAGCATGGGACAGGTAGGAAGTCAGCCCCAGCATTTT. This gives the protein CASSMGQVGSQPQHF. The full variable domain, in which reference TRBV19 and TRBJ1-5 provide the parts outside the CDR3, is DGGITQSPKYLFRKEGQNVTLSCEQNLNHDAMYWYRQDPGQGLRLIYYSQIVNDFQKGDIAEGYSVSREKKESFPLTVTSAQKNPTAFYLCASSMGQVGSQPQHFGDGTRLSIL.

This chain joins TRBV5-1 and TRBJ1-1; 9 bases agree with TRBD1. The J segment lost 8 bases and the V segment lost 2 bases, leaving 7 bases of the junction unmatched. The length of the CDR3 is 14 residues. CDR1 and CDR2 (germline): SGHRS, YFSETQ. In DNA, the CDR3 is TGCGCCAGCAGCTTCACCCGGGACAGGGACGAAGCTTTCTTT. This codes for CASSFTRDRDEAFF.

The rearrangement joins TRBV10-1 to TRBJ2-2; D remains unclear. The CDR3 totals 14 residues. Trimming left V 2 bases short and J 5 bases short, with 9 bases between. The V gene's germline CDR1 is WNHNN and CDR2 SYGVQD (reference sequence). The CDR3 spells CASSEVGFTGELFF. The CDR3 DNA reads TGCGCCAGCAGTGAGGTGGGGTTTACCGGGGAGCTGTTTTTT.

To note about this clone: The same CDR3 can be traced to other DNA sequences in this sample. The rearrangement uses TRBV7-9 and TRBJ1-5; no firm D call. CDR3 length equals 14 residues. V was pared by 1 base and J by 0 bases, with 4 bases between. CDR1 SEHNR and CDR2 FQNEAQ come from the germline V gene (reference sequence). As DNA, the CDR3 is TGTGCCAGCAGCTTAGACAGTAGCAATCAGCCCCAGCATTTT. Translated: CASSLDSSNQPQHF. Full variable domain (outside the CDR3, taken from reference TRBV7-9 and TRBJ1-5): DTGVSQNPRHKITKRGQNVTFRCDPISEHNRLYWYRQTLGQGPEFLTYFQNEAQLEKSRLLSDRFSAERPKGSFSTLEIQRTEQGDSAMYLCASSLDSSNQPQHFGDGTRLSIL.

The CDR3 loop reads CASRPGGTEAFF. DNA for the CDR3: TGCGCCAGCAGACCAGGAGGTACTGAAGCTTTCTTT. The chain carries TRBV5-1 and TRBJ1-1; D ambiguous. Germline V gives CDR1 SGHRS, CDR2 YFSETQ. The V end was cut by 5 bases, the J end by 5 bases, with 10 bases between. The CDR3 is 12 residues long.

As to this clone: At the DNA level, this CDR3 is encoded by other sequences in the same sample as well. The chain couples TRBV6-5 to TRBJ2-7, with unresolved D. This CDR3 is 11 amino acids long. Germline V CDR1 and CDR2: MNHEY, SVGAGI. With 3 bases removed from V and 7 bases from J, the gap between germline ends came to 7 bases. The CDR3 here is CASSYNGEQYF. The CDR3 DNA reads TGTGCCAGCAGTTATAACGGGGAGCAGTACTTC.